This TCR beta chain was sequenced in a study of blood T cell repertoires in COVID-19. Study information: The United States, Italy and Spain supplied acute and convalescent COVID-19 samples. T cells, B-cell-depleted T cells, or PBMCs supplied cDNA or gDNA.

Those enrolled in Seattle joined during active infection and were followed longitudinally afterward. Methods used by the authors: Cell counts per sample came from amplifying reference gene primers. The data were produced by immunoSEQ multiplex PCR, yet TCRdb's version contains in-frame clones alone and is incomplete. D and trimming come from the DNA, and the V and J calls and clone size come from that table. The sample carries about 130,000 clones, around 86% recorded once. Germline CDR1 reads SGHAT; CDR2 reads FQNNGV. The V and J ends lost 5 bases and 7 bases, in that order; junction bases with no gene match: 8. The CDR3 length is 15 residues.

The sequenced material came from peripheral blood. The V call is TRBV11-2, the J call TRBJ1-4, with 9 bases matching TRBD1. The sequence came from a woman aged 70-85 years with COVID-19, enrolled during active disease. The CDR3: CASSPRTGAGEKLFF. The CDR3 DNA sequence: TGTGCCAGCAGCCCCCGGACAGGGGCTGGTGAAAAACTGTTTTTT.